This TCR beta chain was identified during a study of T cell responses to AZD1222 COVID-19 vaccine. Study-wide results and limits: Variant regions that are unmutated are reportedly the target of nearly half of spike-specific TCRs. Mostly white British, mostly female donors; authors suggested clonal diversity may be underestimated. Seropositive status at baseline applied to only five or six AZD1222 recipients.

Details on this clone: The antigen remains undetermined.

The CDR3 runs to 14 residues. The germline gives CDR1 SGHTA, CDR2 FQGNSA. Trimming removed 1 base from V and 5 bases from J, with 12 bases in between. Assay: immunoSEQ multiplex PCR; the TCRdb copy retains only in-frame clones and omits some. The sample lists around 130,000 clones; 70% to 90% were seen once. This specimen was peripheral blood, taken 28 days after the second AZD1222 dose. The sequence came from an adult who received the AZD1222 COVID-19 vaccine. V usage is TRBV7-2 and J usage is TRBJ2-7, with D tentatively TRBD1 (6 bases). The CDR3 spells CASSLGGRWDEQYF. CDR3 nucleotides: TGTGCCAGCAGCTTAGGGGGGCGATGGGACGAGCAGTACTTC.